This TCR beta chain was identified in a study of T cells in Graves' hyperthyroidism and ophthalmopathy. The sample holds many counts of this clonotype. RNA transcripts were the template for amplifying TCR beta CDR3 regions. HTBI primers were used for first-round RT-PCR of the TCR CDR3. MiXCR, run by TCRdb on the multiplex PCR reads, gives a single entry per CDR3 protein. Among 600,000 to 900,000 distinct CDR3 sequences, around 17% were seen once, and the ten largest hold approximately 8.4%. Trimming at V came to 6 bases and at J to 3 bases, leaving 5 bases not matched to a gene. Germline V lookup: CDR1 MNHEY, CDR2 SVGEGT. CDR3 length: 14 amino acids.

The chain is built from TRBV6-2 or TRBV6-3 and TRBJ2-1; 7 bases match TRBD1. The receptor was derived from a man younger than 30 with Graves' hyperthyroidism. The sample comprised blood. The CDR3 DNA sequence: TGTGCCAGCAGAGATGGACAGGTCTACAATGAGCAGTTCTTC. This codes for CASRDGQVYNEQFF.